Each of the 28 T cell receptor beta chains below was sequenced from the same sample in a study of OX40 agonist ivuxolimab in advanced cancers. Library preparation used the immunoSEQ multiplex PCR assay. This immuneACCESS table, as held by TCRdb, lists in-frame sequences with V and J called but not all clones. Of the missing ones, under half trace to an unresolved V gene in checked studies; the others have no known cause. Counted in this sample were about 71,000 clones; about 81% of them appeared once. Clones ranked in the top ten supply 5% of the sample. Sequenced here: CD4+ or CD8+ T cells sorted from blood, sampled in a trial of the OX40 agonist ivuxolimab. The receptors originated from an adult with an advanced solid tumor such as melanoma, head and neck, liver or kidney cancer.

The gene calls are TRBV10-3 and TRBJ2-1; 10 nucleotides match TRBD2. The germline CDR1 and CDR2 sequences are ENHRY and SYGVKD. CDR3 length: 13 residues. V shed 9 bases, J shed 3 bases, and the junction held 2 bases outside the gene matches. This CDR3 reads CAITSGNYNEQFF. DNA for the CDR3: TGTGCCATAACTAGCGGGAACTACAATGAGCAGTTCTTC.

This sequence joins TRBV7-2 and TRBJ1-1, with D uncertain. The CDR3 loop spans 14 amino acids. Trimming removed 2 bases at V and 0 bases at J, with 7 bases between. Germline V CDR1 and CDR2: SGHTA, FQGNSA. CDR3 region: CASSLSRLNTEAFF. CDR3 sequence (DNA): TGTGCCAGCAGCTTAAGCCGGTTGAACACTGAAGCTTTCTTT.

This chain connects TRBV19 to TRBJ1-1, with D unresolved. The CDR3 covers 12 residues. V was pared by 4 bases and J by 3 bases, with 6 bases between. The germline CDR1 and CDR2 sequences are LNHDA and SQIVND (reference sequence). CDR3 sequence reads: CASSTQYTEAFF. CDR3 nucleotides: TGTGCCAGTAGTACCCAGTACACTGAAGCTTTCTTT.

The chain has TRBV6-5 and TRBJ2-5, with D perhaps TRBD2 (5 bases). Germline-derived CDR1 and CDR2 are MNHEY and SVGAGI. This CDR3 is built from 13 residues. V lost 6 bases, J lost 2 bases, and 10 bases lay in between. Here the CDR3 reads CASSEREQETQYF. The CDR3 DNA follows: TGTGCCAGCAGCGAACGGGAACAAGAGACCCAGTACTTC.

V is TRBV19 and J is TRBJ1-3; no firm D call. Germline V CDR1 and CDR2: LNHDA, SQIVND (reference sequence). The CDR3 is 15 amino acids. V gave up 4 bases and J gave up 1 base, with 11 bases separating them. DNA for the CDR3: TGTGCCAGTAGTAATCGCGGCGCTTCTGGAAACACCATATATTTT. This codes for CASSNRGASGNTIYF.

The rearrangement links TRBV2 to TRBJ2-7; weak D call: TRBD1 (5 bases). V lost 0 bases to trimming and J lost 2 bases, with 11 bases between them. CDR1 is SNHLY, CDR2 FYNNEI, per germline. The CDR3 has 15 residues. Here the CDR3 DNA reads TGTGCCAGCAGTGAAGCGTCAGGGAATCCCTACGAGCAGTACTTC. Translation: CASSEASGNPYEQYF.

The chain links TRBV7-7 to TRBJ1-3; TRBD1 matches 8 bases. Germline V lookup: CDR1 SSHAT, CDR2 FNYEAQ (reference sequence). The CDR3 extends over 16 amino acids. The V segment lost 2 bases and the J segment 4 bases; nucleotides outside the gene matches: 7. The CDR3 spells CASSLSQGAVGNTIYF. CDR3 DNA: TGTGCCAGCAGCTTATCGCAGGGGGCTGTGGGAAACACCATATATTTT.

The V call is TRBV19, the J call TRBJ2-3; TRBD1 agrees at 8 bases. The V gene end was trimmed by 3 bases and the J gene end by 0 bases; junction bases not matched to a gene: 8. Germline CDR1 reads LNHDA; CDR2 reads SQIVND (reference sequence). The CDR3 sequence is 17 residues long. The CDR3 region is CASSMGQANTSTDTQYF. The DNA for the CDR3 is TGTGCCAGTAGTATGGGACAGGCTAACACTAGCACAGATACGCAGTATTTT.

This chain joins TRBV5-8 and TRBJ2-3, with 10 bases matching TRBD1. The J segment lost 0 bases and the V segment lost 4 bases, leaving 8 bases of the junction unmatched. CDR1 is SGHTS and CDR2 is YDEGEE in the germline V gene. This CDR3 is built from 17 residues. CDR3 sequence (DNA): TGTGCCAGCAGCCCCGGGACAGGGGCAACTAGCACAGATACGCAGTATTTT. Its translation is CASSPGTGATSTDTQYF.

V and J are TRBV4-1 and TRBJ1-1; D is unresolved. Germline CDR1 is MGHRA and CDR2 is YSYEKL. This CDR3 contains 13 residues. V lost 4 bases and J lost 4, with 10 bases in between. This chain's CDR3 is CASSPLHLTEAFF. The CDR3 DNA sequence: TGCGCCAGCAGCCCCCTTCACCTCACTGAAGCTTTCTTT.

The rearrangement links TRBV29-1 to TRBJ1-1; 7 bases map to TRBD1. J was trimmed by 1 base and V by 7 bases; bases with no gene match: 9. Per the germline V gene, CDR1 is SQVTM and CDR2 is ANQGSEA. There are 14 residues in the CDR3. The CDR3 DNA is TGCAGCGCCCTCTGGGGACAGTCGAACACTGAAGCTTTCTTT. It specifies CSALWGQSNTEAFF.

The V and J genes are TRBV2 and TRBJ2-1, with 10 positions matching TRBD2. Germline CDR1 reads SNHLY; CDR2 reads FYNNEI. J lost 8 bases, V lost 9 bases, and 10 bases had no gene match. This CDR3 contains 14 residues. CDR3 in DNA: TGTGCCAGTAAAAAGCTAGCGGGGGTTGATGAGCAGTTCTTC. This sequence encodes CASKKLAGVDEQFF.

This chain's CDR3 is CASSPTSGGANEQFF. CDR3 nucleotide sequence: TGTGCCAGCAGCCCTACTAGCGGGGGGGCGAATGAGCAGTTCTTC. This chain joins TRBV7-9 and TRBJ2-1; 13 nucleotides align to TRBD2. This CDR3 has 15 residues. V dropped 5 bases and J dropped 7; count of bases not matched to a gene: 5. Germline CDR1 is SEHNR and CDR2 is FQNEAQ (reference sequence). The full variable domain, completed using reference TRBV7-9 and TRBJ2-1, is DTGVSQNPRHKITKRGQNVTFRCDPISEHNRLYWYRQTLGQGPEFLTYFQNEAQLEKSRLLSDRFSAERPKGSFSTLEIQRTEQGDSAMYLCASSPTSGGANEQFFGPGTRLTVL.

This clone occurred once. This chain joins TRBV11-3 and TRBJ1-6; a possible D gene is TRBD1 (6 bases). The CDR3 runs 17 residues. V was clipped by 1 base and J by 6 bases, with 16 bases between them. Germline V lookup: CDR1 SGHNT, CDR2 YENEEA. This CDR3 reads CASSLVAGAGSNSPLHF. CDR3 nucleotide sequence: TGTGCCAGCAGCTTAGTAGCAGGGGCTGGGTCTAATTCACCCCTCCACTTT.

In this sample, this clone turned up a few times. The chain combines TRBV7-3 with TRBJ2-5, with D tentatively TRBD1 or TRBD2 (5 bases each). Germline-derived CDR1 and CDR2 are SGHTA and FQGTGA. This CDR3 is 15 amino acids long. Trimming stripped 7 bases from V and 7 bases from J, with 22 bases between. The CDR3 coding sequence is TGTGCCAGCAATGCGCCCGGGGCCACCCCATCGACCCAGTACTTC. It encodes CASNAPGATPSTQYF.

The gene calls are TRBV18 and TRBJ2-1, with TRBD2 as a possible D gene (5 bases). Per germline, CDR1 KGHSH and CDR2 LQKENI. Trimming left V 2 bases short and J 7 bases short, with 9 bases between. This CDR3 has 13 residues. The CDR3 here is CASSPARTNEQFF. The CDR3 DNA reads TGTGCCAGCTCACCAGCCCGGACTAATGAGCAGTTCTTC.

The chain employs TRBV7-2 and TRBJ2-7, with D perhaps being TRBD1 or TRBD2 (5 bases each). V gave up 1 base and J gave up 4 bases, with 11 bases separating them. The CDR3 has 14 residues. Germline lookup yields CDR1 SGHTA and CDR2 FQGNSA. For the CDR3, the DNA is TGTGCCAGCAGCTTAGGACGGGGCCGATACGAGCAGTACTTC. It encodes CASSLGRGRYEQYF.

The count of this clone is one. The CDR3 DNA is TGTGCCAGCAGCGAACAGGGGGGGTGGGAAGAGACCCAGTACTTC. Translated, it gives CASSEQGGWEETQYF. The J gene is TRBJ2-5, the V gene TRBV6-5; a possible D gene is TRBD1 (8 bases). V was trimmed by 6 bases and J by 3 bases, leaving 17 bases between them. The germline gives CDR1 MNHEY, CDR2 SVGAGI. The CDR3 covers 15 residues.

This clone was detected a few times. This chain links TRBV7-9 with TRBJ2-5; no definite D call. Germline CDR1 reads SEHNR; CDR2 reads FQNEAQ (reference sequence). The CDR3 has 13 amino acids. Trimming left V 1 base short and J 7 bases short, with 10 bases between. The CDR3 protein is CASSLGGIPTQYF. CDR3 coding DNA: TGTGCCAGCAGCTTAGGTGGGATCCCGACCCAGTACTTC.

The rearrangement links TRBV4-1 to TRBJ2-7, with 9 nucleotides matching TRBD2. CDR3 length equals 15 residues. Trimming at V came to 1 base and at J to 2 bases, leaving 3 bases not matched to a gene. Germline CDR1 MGHRA, CDR2 YSYEKL. The CDR3 DNA follows: TGCGCCAGCAGCCAAGGACTAGCGGTGGCCTACGAGCAGTACTTC. Translating it yields CASSQGLAVAYEQYF.

This clone is labeled as medium-sized. The gene calls are TRBV9 and TRBJ1-6; 7 bases are a match to TRBD1. The CDR3 is made up of 17 amino acids. The germline V gene encodes CDR1 SGDLS and CDR2 YYNGEE. The V and J ends lost 2 bases and 7 bases, in that order; junction bases with no gene match: 12. The CDR3: CASSVGQRGTANSPLHF. For the CDR3, the DNA is TGTGCCAGCAGCGTCGGGCAAAGGGGGACAGCAAATTCACCCCTCCACTTT. Drawing the rest from reference TRBV9 and TRBJ1-6, the complete variable domain is DSGVTQTPKHLITATGQRVTLRCSPRSGDLSVYWYQQSLDQGLQFLIQYYNGEERAKGNILERFSAQQFPDLHSELNLSSLELGDSALYFCASSVGQRGTANSPLHFGNGTRLTVT.

V is TRBV7-2 and J is TRBJ1-2; D possibly corresponds to TRBD1 (6 bases). This CDR3 contains 16 residues. The germline V and J ends were trimmed by 0 bases and 8 bases, with 19 bases remaining between them. The germline V gene encodes CDR1 SGHTA and CDR2 FQGNSA. The chain's CDR3 is CASSLAVRSGVGGYTF. The DNA of the CDR3 is TGTGCCAGCAGCTTAGCGGTGCGGTCAGGGGTAGGGGGCTACACCTTC. Full variable domain (outside the CDR3, taken from reference TRBV7-2 and TRBJ1-2): GAGVSQSPSNKVTEKGKDVELRCDPISGHTALYWYRQSLGQGLEFLIYFQGNSAPDKSGLPSDRFSAERTGGSVSTLTIQRTQQEDSAVYLCASSLAVRSGVGGYTFGSGTRLTVV.

The chain uses TRBV5-1 and TRBJ2-5; the D is unclear. The CDR3 spans 15 residues. CDR1 SGHRS and CDR2 YFSETQ come from the germline V gene. V was cut by 2 bases and J by 4 bases, with 15 bases left in between. The CDR3 DNA reads as TGCGCCAGCAGCTTTCTTCGCGCAGTCGCAGAGACCCAGTACTTC. Amino acid sequence: CASSFLRAVAETQYF.

The chain recombines TRBV5-6 with TRBJ1-2; 9 positions agree with TRBD1. This CDR3 is 14 amino acids long. Germline V gene sequence: CDR1 SGHDT, CDR2 YYEEEE. V was pared by 5 bases and J by 4 bases, with 6 bases of the junction left unmatched. The CDR3 loop reads CASSLGQGTYGYTF. The CDR3 nucleotides read TGTGCCAGCAGTTTAGGACAGGGGACCTATGGCTACACCTTC.

This clone was counted once. CDR3 amino acids: CASSRDSPETQYF. Here the CDR3 DNA reads TGCGCCAGCAGCCGGGACTCGCCGGAGACCCAGTACTTC. The chain couples TRBV5-1 to TRBJ2-5, with a tentative D call TRBD2 (6 bases). CDR1 and CDR2 from the germline V gene are SGHRS and YFSETQ. Trimming stripped 4 bases from V and 5 bases from J, with 12 bases between. CDR3 size: 13 residues.

This sequence joins TRBV19 and TRBJ1-2; 8 positions match TRBD1. V gave up 7 bases and J gave up 8 bases; unmatched junction bases: 9. The CDR3 has 13 residues. Germline CDR1 reads LNHDA; CDR2 reads SQIVND (reference sequence). The CDR3 protein is CASKDRDPLGYTF. CDR3 coding DNA: TGTGCCAGTAAGGACAGGGATCCCCTAGGCTACACCTTC.

The chain carries TRBV7-3 and TRBJ2-2; D is unclear. From germline, CDR1 is SGHTA and CDR2 FQGTGA. CDR3 length equals 17 residues. The V and J ends lost 1 base and 0 bases respectively, with 12 bases between them. The CDR3 sequence: CASSLNYGLANTGELFF. In nucleotides, the CDR3 is TGTGCCAGCAGCTTAAATTATGGATTGGCGAACACCGGGGAGCTGTTTTTT.

The chain joins TRBV6-1 to TRBJ1-1; no definite D call. From germline, CDR1 is MNHNS and CDR2 SASEGT. V was cut by 1 base and J by 1 base, with 7 bases left in between. The CDR3 is made up of 14 amino acids. CDR3 protein: CASSEVYQNTEAFF. In nucleotides, the CDR3 is TGTGCCAGCAGTGAAGTTTACCAGAACACTGAAGCTTTCTTT.